A selection of T cell receptor beta chains follows, all from one sample in a study of blood T cell repertoires in COVID-19. Sequencing was performed with immunoSEQ multiplex PCR; in TCRdb, only in-frame clones are kept and a portion is missing. This table has hundreds of thousands of clones, 85% to 90% appearing once. The sequencing input was PBMCs or T cells enriched from blood (not recorded which). These receptors were taken from a woman between 45 and 60 years old who had recovered from COVID-19. CDR3s include the opening cysteine and the closing phenylalanine or tryptophan. D genes are given only for firm matches. The size of a clone is reported for some rows only, either as once, few or many, or as a class for expanded clones.

>TRBV12-3/TRBV12-4|TRBD2|few|TRBJ2-1
CASRLIAGEQFF
TGTGCCAGCAGGCTCATAGCGGGAGAGCAGTTCTTC
>TRBV28|TRBD1|-|TRBJ1-5
CATYEGQGVQPQHF
TGTGCCACCTACGAGGGACAGGGGGTTCAGCCCCAGCATTTT
>TRBV4-3|TRBD1|-|TRBJ1-6
CASSQGPKTGQGSSPLHF
TGCGCCAGCAGCCAAGGTCCTAAGACGGGACAGGGGTCATCACCCCTCCACTTT
>TRBV3-1/TRBV3-2|TRBD2|-|TRBJ2-2
CASSQDRDSGALNTGELFF
TGTGCCAGCAGCCAAGATCGAGATAGCGGGGCCCTTAACACCGGGGAGCTGTTTTTT
>TRBV18|-|-|TRBJ2-5
CASSPVPGGKTQYF
TGTGCCAGCTCACCAGTGCCAGGCGGGAAGACCCAGTACTTC
>TRBV3-1/TRBV3-2|TRBD1|-|TRBJ2-1
CASSQGDRVGEQFF
TGTGCCAGCAGCCAAGGGGACAGGGTCGGGGAGCAGTTCTTC
>TRBV3-1/TRBV3-2|TRBD2|-|TRBJ2-7
CASSQELAGGSYEQYF
TGTGCCAGCAGCCAAGAATTAGCGGGGGGTTCCTACGAGCAGTACTTC
>TRBV19|TRBD1|-|TRBJ1-1
CASSPSDRDTEAFF
TGTGCCAGTAGTCCCTCGGACAGGGACACTGAAGCTTTCTTT
>TRBV14|-|-|TRBJ1-6
CASSPDLRGNSPLHF
TGTGCCAGCAGCCCTGATTTGCGCGGGAATTCACCCCTCCACTTT
>TRBV30|TRBD1|-|TRBJ1-1
CAAGQGFMNTEAFF
TGTGCCGCGGGACAGGGGTTCATGAACACTGAAGCTTTCTTT
>TRBV4-2|-|-|TRBJ1-1
CASSLRTERNTEAFF
TGTGCCAGCAGCCTCAGGACAGAGCGCAACACTGAAGCTTTCTTT
>TRBV5-1|TRBD2|-|TRBJ2-5
CASSLGRGEETQYF
TGCGCCAGCAGCTTGGGACGGGGGGAAGAGACCCAGTACTTC
>TRBV2|-|few|TRBJ1-2
CASSGQNYGYTF
TGTGCCAGCAGTGGACAAAACTATGGCTACACCTTC
>TRBV20-1|-|-|TRBJ2-5
CSAILSGTQYF
TGCAGTGCTATCCTCTCGGGGACCCAGTACTTC
>TRBV5-1|TRBD1|-|TRBJ1-1
CASNPGGQGVTEAFF
TGCGCCAGCAACCCGGGGGGACAGGGAGTCACTGAAGCTTTCTTT
>TRBV3-1/TRBV3-2|TRBD1|few|TRBJ1-3
CASSDTGGRGNTIYF
TGTGCCAGCAGTGATACAGGGGGCCGTGGAAACACCATATATTTT
>TRBV3-1/TRBV3-2|-|-|TRBJ2-7
CASSRTGGGYEQYF
TGTGCCAGCAGTCGGACGGGGGGCGGGTACGAGCAGTACTTC
>TRBV9|-|-|TRBJ1-3
CASSVGTASGNTIYF
TGTGCCAGCAGCGTAGGGACAGCCTCTGGAAACACCATATATTTT
>TRBV7-2|TRBD1|-|TRBJ2-1
CASTDQGVGRHNEQFF
TGTGCCAGCACCGACCAGGGGGTGGGCCGACACAATGAGCAGTTCTTC
>TRBV29-1|TRBD1|-|TRBJ2-1
CSVVRLVPGGEQFF
TGCAGCGTTGTAAGGCTGGTTCCAGGGGGTGAGCAGTTCTTC
>TRBV10-3|TRBD2|-|TRBJ2-3
CAISESTLRGSLTDTQYF
TGTGCCATCAGTGAGTCCACCCTGCGGGGGAGCCTCACAGATACGCAGTATTTT
>TRBV11-1|-|-|TRBJ2-1
CASSPVVAYNEQFF
TGTGCCAGCAGCCCAGTGGTGGCCTACAATGAGCAGTTCTTC
>TRBV5-8|-|-|TRBJ2-3
CASRSFDTQYF
TGTGCCAGCAGGAGCTTCGATACGCAGTATTTT
>TRBV7-6|TRBD1|-|TRBJ1-2
CASSPATGWVDGYTF
TGTGCCAGCAGCCCCGCGACAGGGTGGGTGGATGGCTACACCTTC
>TRBV28|-|few|TRBJ1-5
CASSLYSSNQPQHF
TGTGCCAGCAGTTTATACAGTAGCAATCAGCCCCAGCATTTT
>TRBV10-3|-|-|TRBJ2-1
CATEGARNEQFF
TGTGCCACGGAGGGGGCGCGGAATGAGCAGTTCTTC
>TRBV7-9|TRBD1|-|TRBJ1-4
CASSPDRGEKLFF
TGTGCCAGCAGCCCGGACAGGGGAGAAAAACTGTTTTTT
>TRBV19|-|-|TRBJ2-7
CASSIDGGHSYEQYF
TGTGCCAGTAGTATCGATGGCGGGCACTCCTACGAGCAGTACTTC
>TRBV15|-|-|TRBJ2-7
CATSREGGGYEQYF
TGTGCCACCAGCAGAGAGGGAGGGGGCTACGAGCAGTACTTC
>TRBV7-2|TRBD2|-|TRBJ2-5
CASSALRLAGGLETQYF
TGTGCCAGCAGCGCACTAAGACTAGCGGGGGGGCTAGAGACCCAGTACTTC
>TRBV28|TRBD2|-|TRBJ2-3
CASSLPSGSTDTQYF
TGTGCCAGCAGTTTGCCTAGCGGTAGCACAGATACGCAGTATTTT
>TRBV14|-|-|TRBJ2-6
CASSPYGGANVLTF
TGTGCCAGCAGTCCCTACGGTGGGGCCAACGTCCTGACTTTC
>TRBV7-3|-|-|TRBJ1-1
CASSWEKNTEAFF
TGTGCCAGCAGCTGGGAGAAAAACACTGAAGCTTTCTTT
>TRBV7-9|-|few|TRBJ1-1
CASSHTTGNTEAFF
TGTGCCAGCAGCCATACGACGGGGAACACTGAAGCTTTCTTT
>TRBV10-3|-|-|TRBJ1-1
CAIRARVGGGNTEAFF
TGTGCCATCAGAGCCCGGGTTGGGGGAGGGAACACTGAAGCTTTCTTT
>TRBV18|-|-|TRBJ2-7
CASSPRGLSYEQYF
TGTGCCAGCTCACCCCGGGGTCTGTCCTACGAGCAGTACTTC
>TRBV4-3|-|-|TRBJ2-1
CASSQASVYNEQFF
TGCGCCAGCAGCCAAGCGTCAGTCTACAATGAGCAGTTCTTC
>TRBV10-3|-|-|TRBJ1-5
CAISEGLSWGQPQHF
TGTGCCATCAGTGAGGGTCTCTCCTGGGGCCAGCCCCAGCATTTT
>TRBV7-2|TRBD1|-|TRBJ2-1
CASSPMGTEYNEQFF
TGTGCCAGCAGTCCCATGGGGACAGAATACAATGAGCAGTTCTTC
>TRBV4-1|-|-|TRBJ1-1
CASSHRQSMNTEAFF
TGCGCCAGCAGCCACCGACAGTCTATGAACACTGAAGCTTTCTTT
>TRBV7-9|-|-|TRBJ2-5
CASSPSGSETQYF
TGTGCCAGCAGCCCTAGTGGCAGCGAGACCCAGTACTTC
>TRBV5-8|TRBD2|-|TRBJ2-5
CASSPGTSGVETQYF
TGTGCCAGCAGCCCCGGGACTAGCGGGGTTGAGACCCAGTACTTC
>TRBV5-1|-|-|TRBJ1-1
CASRSERRAFF
TGCGCCAGCAGGTCTGAGAGAAGAGCTTTCTTT
>TRBV3-1/TRBV3-2|-|few|TRBJ2-5
CASSLPLGLEETQYF
TGTGCCAGCAGCTTACCCCTGGGCCTGGAAGAGACCCAGTACTTC
>TRBV19|TRBD1|-|TRBJ2-3
CASSNRGLPDTQYF
TGTGCCAGTAGTAACAGGGGCTTACCAGATACGCAGTATTTT
>TRBV19|-|-|TRBJ1-5
CASSIKGGGNQPQHF
TGTGCCAGTAGTATAAAAGGGGGTGGCAATCAGCCCCAGCATTTT
>TRBV29-1|TRBD1|-|TRBJ2-7
CSVKPTGGEQYF
TGCAGCGTAAAGCCGACAGGGGGCGAGCAGTACTTC
>TRBV5-6|TRBD1|-|TRBJ2-1
CASSLRGLSYNEQFF
TGTGCCAGCAGCTTGAGGGGGCTCTCCTACAATGAGCAGTTCTTC
>TRBV10-3|-|-|TRBJ2-7
CAISGLLEEQYF
TGTGCCATCAGTGGACTACTGGAGGAGCAGTACTTC
>TRBV27|TRBD2|-|TRBJ2-5
CASSNPGLAGETQYF
TGTGCCAGCAGTAACCCGGGACTAGCGGGGGAGACCCAGTACTTC
>TRBV2|TRBD1|-|TRBJ1-2
CASREQGARQGYTF
TGTGCCAGCAGGGAACAGGGGGCGCGACAAGGCTACACCTTC
>TRBV30|TRBD1|few|TRBJ1-4
CAWMGQGIEKLFF
TGTGCCTGGATGGGACAGGGGATTGAAAAACTGTTTTTT
>TRBV5-8|TRBD1|-|TRBJ1-1
CASSLGEAGGTEAFF
TGTGCCAGCAGCTTGGGAGAGGCAGGGGGAACTGAAGCTTTCTTT
>TRBV28|-|once|TRBJ1-2
CASSLSRSGGHGYGYTF
TGTGCCAGCAGTTTGTCTCGGTCTGGTGGACACGGCTATGGCTACACCTTC
>TRBV4-1|TRBD1|-|TRBJ1-1
CASSQDRGTGAEAFF
TGCGCCAGCAGCCAAGATAGGGGGACAGGAGCTGAAGCTTTCTTT